The rows below give T cell receptor beta chains drawn from one sample of a study of blood T cell repertoires in COVID-19. Sequencing used immunoSEQ multiplex PCR; TCRdb keeps in-frame clones, though not all of them. The repertoire holds approximately 210,000 clones, with 85% to 90% as singletons. Sequenced input: peripheral blood. The receptors come from a human donor in a cohort sampled during active COVID-19. CDR3s include the opening cysteine and the closing phenylalanine or tryptophan.

len | v_gene | CDR3aa
15 | TRBV27 | CASKKFRTTQETQYF
13 | TRBV5-1 | CASSYRVNNEQFF
16 | TRBV6-5 | CASSYSVGTANYGYTF
16 | TRBV2 | CASSSSTRGEGNTIYF
17 | TRBV21-1 | CASSTLRERGDKNIQYF
13 | TRBV9 | CASSVSAVDEQFF
17 | TRBV7-9 | CASSLGGTGRLNTEAFF
20 | TRBV18 | CASSRAGALTSYSYNSPLHF
12 | TRBV25-1 | CASSEPCYEQYF
14 | TRBV7-9 | CASSSGTGTDGYTF
13 | TRBV28 | CASSYDKSYGYTF
13 | TRBV6-5 | CASSYLGADEQYF
15 | TRBV6-2/TRBV6-3 | CASSLIAGFPYEQYF
18 | TRBV11-2 | CASSPWGLAERNTGELFF
16 | TRBV19 | CASSILGSSYNSPLHF
15 | TRBV5-1 | CASSPRQGAGTEAFF
18 | TRBV23-1 | CASSQQTPQVTYQETQYF
11 | TRBV7-9 | CASSLGADGNF
15 | TRBV9 | CASSARGALRDTQYF
15 | TRBV7-7 | CASSHPGTGVDEQYF